This TCR beta chain was recovered during a study of blood T cell repertoires in COVID-19. Sequenced by immunoSEQ multiplex PCR; TCRdb stores in-frame clones only, minus some. The sample lists about 120,000 clones; around 87% were seen once. What was sequenced was peripheral blood. The sequence was obtained from a woman aged 70-85 years with acute or convalescent COVID-19.

In DNA, the CDR3 is TGCGCCAGCAGCCAAGGAGGCCGTGGGCCCCAGCATTTT. It specifies CASSQGGRGPQHF. J is TRBJ1-5 and V is TRBV4-1; D remains ambiguous. Germline CDR1 MGHRA, CDR2 YSYEKL. The CDR3 sequence is 13 residues long. V lost 1 base and J lost 9, with 10 bases in between.